Following are 27 T cell receptor beta chains from one sample sequenced in a study of ipilimumab plus nivolumab after autologous stem cell transplantation. Method: immunoSEQ multiplex PCR; TCRdb's copy keeps in-frame clones and lacks some. The sample shows approximately 84,000 clones, 75% to 85% of them seen only once. The source was PBMCs, collected in a trial of ipilimumab plus nivolumab as post-transplant consolidation. The receptors stem from a male donor with diffuse large B-cell lymphoma.

The genes are TRBV6-1 and TRBJ1-2; D gene unclear. V was cut by 8 bases and J by 8 bases, with 18 bases left in between. The CDR3 is made up of 13 amino acids. Germline CDR1 MNHNS, CDR2 SASEGT. In DNA, the CDR3 is TGTGCCAGCTTAAGGTTCGAGGATAGGGGCTACACCTTC. Translation gives CASLRFEDRGYTF.

The rearrangement links TRBV6-1 to TRBJ2-1, with TRBD2 matching over 11 bases. With V trimmed by 3 bases and J by 8 bases, 6 bases remained unmatched. The V gene's germline CDR1 is MNHNS and CDR2 SASEGT. The CDR3 covers 15 residues. CDR3 nucleotides: TGTGCCAGCAGTGAGGCTAGCGGGGGGATCTATGAGCAGTTCTTC. Translated, it gives CASSEASGGIYEQFF.

This clone has only a few counts. This chain joins TRBV11-2 and TRBJ1-3; no clear D gene. V dropped 2 bases and J dropped 0 bases, with 8 bases sitting between them. The CDR3 length is 15 residues. Germline CDR1 SGHAT, CDR2 FQNNGV. CDR3 amino acids: CASSLLRGSGNTIYF. The DNA of the CDR3 is TGTGCCAGCAGCTTACTACGGGGCTCTGGAAACACCATATATTTT.

The rearrangement links TRBV6-1 to TRBJ1-6; D not resolved. Trimming removed 2 bases from V and 9 bases from J, with 8 bases in between. Germline V gives CDR1 MNHNS, CDR2 SASEGT. The CDR3 loop spans 13 amino acids. The CDR3 DNA reads as TGTGCCAGCAGTGAACTAGGTATTTCACCCCTCCACTTT. Translated: CASSELGISPLHF.

V is TRBV30 and J is TRBJ1-2; no definite D call. The CDR3 sequence is 12 residues long. The germline gives CDR1 GTSNPN, CDR2 SVGIG (reference sequence). V gave up 7 bases and J gave up 0 bases, with 9 bases separating them. For the CDR3, the DNA is TGTGCCTTATTCGGGGCTAACTATGGCTACACCTTC. This codes for CALFGANYGYTF.

The DNA of the CDR3 is TGCGCCAGCAGCTTGGTAGTCAGCGAAGAGACCCAGTACTTC. Its translation is CASSLVVSEETQYF. The chain links TRBV5-1 to TRBJ2-5; no reliable D call. The CDR3 loop spans 14 amino acids. CDR1 SGHRS and CDR2 YFSETQ come from the germline V gene. Trimming stripped 0 bases from V and 3 bases from J, with 9 bases between.

This chain's CDR3 is CASSTTVEGYTF. CDR3 bases: TGTGCCAGCAGCACGACAGTAGAAGGCTACACCTTC. The chain carries TRBV7-8 and TRBJ1-2, with D possibly being TRBD1 (5 bases). This CDR3 spans 12 amino acids. Germline-derived CDR1 and CDR2 are SGHVS and FQNEAQ. V shed 5 bases and J shed 8 bases, with 12 bases lying between them.

The chain is built from TRBV19 and TRBJ1-1; D gene uncertain. The CDR3 extends over 15 amino acids. V dropped 0 bases and J dropped 4 bases, with 12 bases sitting between them. The germline V gene has CDR1 LNHDA and CDR2 SQIVND (reference sequence). Here the CDR3 DNA reads TGTGCCAGTAGTATAGAACCCGGGATGGGCACTGAAGCTTTCTTT. It translates to CASSIEPGMGTEAFF.

This sequence joins TRBV12-5 and TRBJ2-1; D unresolved. The CDR3 consists of 10 residues. CDR1 and CDR2 from the germline V gene are LGHNT and FRNRAP. The V end lost 7 bases, the J end lost 7 bases, and 5 bases lay between the germline ends. In nucleotides, the CDR3 is TGTGCTAGTGCCGTAAATGAGCAGTTCTTC. Its translation: CASAVNEQFF.

CDR3 loop: CASTRTGANYGYTF. In DNA, the CDR3 is TGTGCCAGCACAAGGACTGGAGCTAACTATGGCTACACCTTC. The chain recombines TRBV6-5 with TRBJ1-2; D is ambiguous. The CDR3 length is 14 residues. Looked up from germline, CDR1 is MNHEY and CDR2 is SVGAGI. The germline V and J ends were trimmed by 7 bases and 0 bases, with 12 bases remaining between them.

V and J are TRBV7-2 and TRBJ2-7, with 8 bases fitting TRBD2. The CDR3 consists of 15 residues. CDR1 is SGHTA, CDR2 FQGNSA, per germline. V was pared by 1 base and J by 3 bases, with 5 bases of the junction left unmatched. The CDR3, as DNA: TGTGCCAGCAGCTTAGTTGGGACTAGAGACTACGAGCAGTACTTC. Protein sequence: CASSLVGTRDYEQYF.

This clone was seen once. V usage is TRBV15 and J usage is TRBJ1-4, with no clear D. Germline CDR1 LNHNV, CDR2 YYDKDF (reference sequence). V was clipped by 0 bases and J by 8 bases, with 10 bases between them. This CDR3 comprises 14 residues. DNA of the CDR3: TGTGCCACCAGCAGAGATCGGAATCTCGAAAAACTGTTTTTT. Its translation: CATSRDRNLEKLFF. The entire variable domain, with the rest obtained from reference TRBV15 and TRBJ1-4, is as follows: DAMVIQNPRYQVTQFGKPVTLSCSQTLNHNVMYWYQQKSSQAPKLLFHYYDKDFNNEADTPDNFQSRRPNTSFCFLDIRSPGLGDTAMYLCATSRDRNLEKLFFGSGTQLSVL.

This clone has more than one count but fewer than ten. The chain is built from TRBV7-9 and TRBJ1-1; perhaps TRBD1 as D (5 bases). V lost 0 bases and J 1 base, leaving 9 bases between the germline ends. Per the germline V gene, CDR1 is SEHNR and CDR2 is FQNEAQ (reference sequence). CDR3 length: 15 amino acids. The CDR3 coding sequence is TGTGCCAGCAGCTTAGCCGGGACCGAGAACACTGAAGCTTTCTTT. Amino acids: CASSLAGTENTEAFF.

The V and J genes are TRBV7-2 and TRBJ1-3, with D possibly matching TRBD1 (5 bases). CDR1 is SGHTA and CDR2 is FQGNSA in the germline V gene. The CDR3 sequence is 18 residues long. The ends were cut back, 4 bases at V and 0 bases at J, with 19 bases in the middle. The CDR3: CASSSSGTVGHSGNTIYF. The CDR3 DNA reads TGTGCCAGCAGCTCCTCCGGGACGGTGGGGCACTCTGGAAACACCATATATTTT.

This chain joins TRBV2 and TRBJ1-2, with a tentative D call TRBD1 (6 bases). With 4 bases removed from V and 4 bases from J, the gap between germline ends came to 16 bases. This CDR3 spans 15 amino acids. Looked up from germline, CDR1 is SNHLY and CDR2 is FYNNEI. CDR3 DNA sequence: TGTGCCAGCAGTGTTGGGGGGGCCACCTCCTATGGCTACACCTTC. It specifies CASSVGGATSYGYTF.

This chain connects TRBV7-3 to TRBJ2-2, with D unclear. Germline V gene lookup returns CDR1 SGHTA and CDR2 FQGTGA. V lost 0 bases, J lost 2 bases, and 7 bases lay in between. CDR3 size: 15 residues. Here the CDR3 DNA reads TGTGCCAGCAGCTTAACACAGCCAAACACCGGGGAGCTGTTTTTT. Amino acids: CASSLTQPNTGELFF.

The rearrangement uses TRBV7-8 and TRBJ2-6, with D possibly matching TRBD2 (7 bases). Germline V CDR1 and CDR2: SGHVS, FQNEAQ. V dropped 2 bases and J dropped 2 bases, with 13 bases sitting between them. There are 17 residues in the CDR3. CDR3 residues: CASSLSVGGAGANVLTF. The CDR3 nucleotides are TGTGCCAGCAGCTTATCCGTAGGGGGGGCTGGGGCCAACGTCCTGACTTTC. The entire variable domain, with the rest obtained from reference TRBV7-8 and TRBJ2-6, is as follows: GAGVSQSPRYKVAKRGQDVALRCDPISGHVSLFWYQQALGQGPEFLTYFQNEAQLDKSGLPSDRFFAERPEGSVSTLKIQRTQQEDSAVYLCASSLSVGGAGANVLTFGAGSRLTVL.

This chain joins TRBV2 and TRBJ1-1, with D uncertain. The V end lost 4 bases, the J end lost 2 bases, and 11 bases lay between the germline ends. Per the germline V gene, CDR1 is SNHLY and CDR2 is FYNNEI. This CDR3 is 14 amino acids long. CDR3 protein: CASSAGKGNTEAFF. The CDR3 DNA reads TGTGCCAGCAGTGCTGGGAAAGGAAACACTGAAGCTTTCTTT.

The rearrangement uses TRBV10-1 and TRBJ1-5; D not certain. Trimming shortened V by 0 bases and J by 5 bases, and 14 bases separated the two germline ends. The CDR3 spans 16 residues. From germline, CDR1 is WNHNN and CDR2 SYGVQD (reference sequence). The CDR3 nucleotides are TGCGCCAGCAGTGAGTCGAGGGTTTCCCCGTATCAGCCCCAGCATTTT. It specifies CASSESRVSPYQPQHF.

V gene TRBV4-2 combines with J gene TRBJ1-4; D is possibly TRBD1 (5 bases). Per the germline V gene, CDR1 is LGHNA and CDR2 is YNFKEQ. Trimming cost V 1 base and J 5 bases, with 14 bases left between them. The CDR3 consists of 16 residues. CDR3 coding DNA: TGTGCCAGCAGCCAAGTAGGCAGGACACCGAATGAAAAACTGTTTTTT. Residues: CASSQVGRTPNEKLFF.

The chain couples TRBV5-4 to TRBJ2-5; D gene uncertain. The germline V gene encodes CDR1 SGHNT and CDR2 YYREEE (reference sequence). Trimming left V 0 bases short and J 0 bases short, with 9 bases between. The CDR3 spans 15 residues. DNA of the CDR3: TGTGCCAGCAGCTTGGGGCAGAGTTACCAAGAGACCCAGTACTTC. This encodes CASSLGQSYQETQYF.

This chain uses TRBV19 with TRBJ1-1; 8 bases are a match to TRBD1. The germline V gene has CDR1 LNHDA and CDR2 SQIVND (reference sequence). This CDR3 is built from 11 residues. Germline trimming cut 3 bases from V and 11 bases from J; bases unmatched to any gene: 2. Here the CDR3 reads CASSIRGQAFF. DNA of the CDR3: TGTGCCAGTAGTATCAGGGGGCAGGCTTTCTTT.

The chain has TRBV6-5 and TRBJ2-5; perhaps TRBD2 as D (7 bases). The closer fit of TRBJ2-7 to the DNA end suggests the J call may be wrong. Germline CDR1 and CDR2: MNHEY and SVGAGI. The CDR3 sequence is 14 residues long. The CDR3 region is CASSYEGGLYEQYF. In nucleotides, the CDR3 is TGTGCCAGCAGTTACGAGGGGGGGCTCTACGAGCAGTACTTC.

This chain connects TRBV5-5 to TRBJ2-7; TRBD1 matches at 8 bases. The CDR3 runs 15 residues. Germline CDR1 reads SGHKS; CDR2 reads YYEKEE (reference sequence). The V and J ends lost 0 bases and 6 bases, in that order; junction bases with no gene match: 8. Here the CDR3 reads CASSLGTGPQGEQYF. The CDR3 DNA follows: TGTGCCAGCAGCTTGGGGACAGGGCCCCAGGGCGAGCAGTACTTC.

The chain has TRBV7-6 and TRBJ1-4; 8 bases are a match to TRBD1. Losses at the gene ends were 5 bases for V and 0 bases for J; bases not matched to a gene: 8. This CDR3 is built from 17 residues. The V gene's germline CDR1 is SGHVS and CDR2 FNYEAQ. The CDR3 DNA sequence: TGTGCCAGCAGCCTGCGACAGGGGACGGCAACTAATGAAAAACTGTTTTTT. It encodes CASSLRQGTATNEKLFF.

V gene TRBV11-2 combines with J gene TRBJ2-7; 7 positions match TRBD1. CDR1 and CDR2 from the germline V gene are SGHAT and FQNNGV. Losses at the gene ends were 0 bases for V and 2 bases for J; bases not matched to a gene: 7. CDR3 length: 16 residues. The DNA for the CDR3 is TGTGCCAGCAGCTTAGAATCGGGACAGAGCCCCTACGAGCAGTACTTC. It translates to CASSLESGQSPYEQYF.

The CDR3 spells CASSMAPSPSYEQYF. In DNA form, the CDR3 reads TGTGCCAGTAGTATGGCACCGTCGCCCTCATACGAGCAGTACTTC. J is TRBJ2-7 and V is TRBV19; no reliable D call. Trimming pared 3 bases from V and 4 bases from J, leaving 16 bases between. The CDR3 consists of 15 residues. In germline, CDR1 is LNHDA, CDR2 SQIVND (reference sequence).